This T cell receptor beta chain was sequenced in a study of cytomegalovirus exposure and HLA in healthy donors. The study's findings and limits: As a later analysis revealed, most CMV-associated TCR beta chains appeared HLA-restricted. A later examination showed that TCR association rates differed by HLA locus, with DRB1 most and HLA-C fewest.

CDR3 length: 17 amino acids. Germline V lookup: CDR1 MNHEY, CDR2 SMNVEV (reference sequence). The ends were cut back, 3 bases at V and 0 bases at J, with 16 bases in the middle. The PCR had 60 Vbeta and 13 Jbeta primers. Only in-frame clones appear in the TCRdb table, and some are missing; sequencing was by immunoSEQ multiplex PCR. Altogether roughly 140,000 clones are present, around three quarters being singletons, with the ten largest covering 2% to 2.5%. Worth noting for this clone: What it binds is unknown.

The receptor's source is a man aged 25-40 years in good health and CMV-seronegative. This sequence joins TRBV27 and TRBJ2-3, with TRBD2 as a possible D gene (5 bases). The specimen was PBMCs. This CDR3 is CASSLAAIRRSTDTQYF. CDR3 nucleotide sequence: TGTGCCAGCAGTTTGGCGGCTATCCGGAGGAGCACAGATACGCAGTATTTT.